Below, 17 T cell receptor beta chains from the same sample are listed, as sequenced in a study of breast tumors, draining lymph nodes, adjacent tissues. The lymph nodes were axillary draining lymph nodes from breast cancer patients. MiXCR was run by TCRdb on the multiplex PCR reads, yielding one entry per CDR3 protein. This repertoire shows some 150,000 distinct CDR3 sequences, under 25% found once; its top ten account for roughly 2.7%. Input material: axillary lymph node tissue. These receptors all come from a female donor with breast cancer. Some clones in this sample may be carry-over from other donors' samples.

The J gene is TRBJ2-2, the V gene TRBV3-1; D perhaps matches TRBD2 (6 bases). V lost 4 bases, J lost 7 bases, and 16 bases lay in between. Germline CDR1 is LGHDT and CDR2 is YNNKEL (reference sequence). The CDR3 covers 15 residues. The CDR3 spells CASSRSRDFIGELFF. DNA of the CDR3: TGTGCCAGCAGCCGATCCCGGGACTTTATCGGGGAGCTGTTTTTT.

The sample holds many counts of this clonotype. The V and J genes are TRBV20-1 and TRBJ2-5, with D possibly TRBD2 on 6 matching bases. The CDR3 has 14 residues. V gave up 3 bases and J gave up 4 bases, with 15 bases separating them. The germline V gene encodes CDR1 DFQATT and CDR2 SNEGSKA (reference sequence). CDR3 sequence: CSASLATARETQYF. CDR3 bases: TGCAGTGCTAGTCTAGCGACGGCGAGAGAGACCCAGTACTTC.

Many counts were recorded for this clonotype. The chain employs TRBV6-2 or TRBV6-3 and TRBJ2-7; tentative D call: TRBD1 (6 bases). Germline CDR1 reads MNHEY; CDR2 reads SVGEGT. With 2 bases removed from V and 4 bases from J, the gap between germline ends came to 6 bases. CDR3 length equals 12 residues. CDR3 sequence: CASSYTGYEQYF. The CDR3 nucleotides are TGTGCCAGCAGTTACACAGGGTACGAGCAGTACTTC.

Remarks on this clonotype: This may come from a read error, since a much larger clone is one base off. This sequence joins TRBV20-1 and TRBJ2-1; TRBD2 matches at 12 bases. Germline CDR1 DFQATT, CDR2 SNEGSKA (reference sequence). This CDR3 spans 15 amino acids. The CDR3 spells CGARAPSGRALEQFF. As DNA, the CDR3 is TGCGGTGCTAGGGCACCTAGCGGGAGGGCTCTTGAGCAGTTCTTC.

The table lists this clonotype with a few counts. This chain uses TRBV28 with TRBJ2-5, with 7 bases lining up with TRBD2. Trimming at V came to 6 bases and at J to 5 bases, leaving 12 bases not matched to a gene. This CDR3 spans 15 amino acids. Germline lookup yields CDR1 MDHEN and CDR2 SYDVKM. DNA of the CDR3: TGTGCCAGCAGGGGGAGTGGGAGCGGGAAGGAGACCCAGTACTTC. Its protein is CASRGSGSGKETQYF.

This clonotype occurred many times. Here the CDR3 DNA reads TGCGCCAGCAGCTTCATTAGCGGGAGGGAGACCCAGTACTTC. This sequence encodes CASSFISGRETQYF. The chain couples TRBV5-1 to TRBJ2-5, with 10 positions matching TRBD2. Germline values: CDR1 SGHRS, CDR2 YFSETQ. The CDR3 contains 14 residues. The junction had 3 bases not matched to a gene; V was cut back by 2 bases and J by 5 bases.

Concerning this clonotype: It may be a read error: a sequence one base away is much more abundant. The V call is TRBV28, the J call TRBJ1-6; D is perhaps TRBD1 (5 bases). CDR3 length equals 13 residues. CDR1 is MDHEN, CDR2 SYDVKM, per germline. The CDR3 DNA reads as TGTGCCAGCAGTTTACCCAGGGACTCACCCCCCCACTTT. This encodes CASSLPRDSPPHF.

This clonotype was seen a few times. The chain couples TRBV19 to TRBJ1-3; D is ambiguous. The germline V gene encodes CDR1 LNHDA and CDR2 SQIVND (reference sequence). V was shortened by 11 bases and J by 7 bases, with 9 bases between the two germline ends. The CDR3 spans 10 residues. DNA for the CDR3: TGTGCCTCGCTCGGGAACACCATATATTTT. It encodes CASLGNTIYF.

This clonotype appeared once. Being one base from a much bigger clone, this may be a read error. Written as DNA, the CDR3 is TGCAGTGCTAGGCCTCCGGGACGGGGGGTCAATGAGCAGTACTTC. Residues: CSARPPGRGVNEQYF. This chain connects TRBV20-1 to TRBJ2-1; 7 bases map to TRBD2. The J call is in doubt because the DNA end fits TRBJ2-7 better. The CDR3 spans 15 residues. Germline CDR1 and CDR2: DFQATT and SNEGSKA (reference sequence).

This clonotype was observed at least ten times. The chain employs TRBV19 and TRBJ2-1; D remains ambiguous. The CDR3 consists of 13 residues. Germline CDR1 LNHDA, CDR2 SQIVND (reference sequence). V lost 5 bases and J lost 2, with 7 bases in between. Here the CDR3 reads CASSSRTYNEQFF. The CDR3 nucleotides read TGTGCCAGTAGTTCACGCACCTACAATGAGCAGTTCTTC.

Many counts were recorded for this clonotype. CDR3 nucleotide sequence: TGTGCCAGTAGTATAGGCCTAGTCTGGTCCCAAGAGACCCAGTACTTC. Amino acid sequence: CASSIGLVWSQETQYF. The chain uses TRBV19 and TRBJ2-5; D not resolved. CDR1 LNHDA and CDR2 SQIVND come from the germline V gene (reference sequence). This CDR3 spans 16 amino acids. The V gene lost 1 base and the J gene lost 1 base, with 13 bases spanning the gap.

This clonotype was observed many times. The chain links TRBV9 to TRBJ2-5; weak D call: TRBD2 (5 bases). With 0 bases removed from V and 5 bases from J, the gap between germline ends came to 14 bases. In germline, CDR1 is SGDLS, CDR2 YYNGEE. This CDR3 is built from 15 residues. Here the CDR3 reads CASSVDLGGRETQYF. Here the CDR3 DNA reads TGTGCCAGCAGCGTAGATCTCGGAGGCCGGGAGACCCAGTACTTC.

This clonotype appeared many times. CDR3 nucleotide sequence: TGCAGTGCTAGAGATTACACTAGCGGGAGCCACGAGCAGTACTTC. As protein: CSARDYTSGSHEQYF. V and J are TRBV20-1 and TRBJ2-7, with TRBD2 matching 11 bases. Looked up from germline, CDR1 is DFQATT and CDR2 is SNEGSKA (reference sequence). J was trimmed by 5 bases and V by 0 bases; bases with no gene match: 6. The CDR3 is made up of 15 amino acids.

With respect to this clonotype: A much larger clone differs by one base, so this may be a read error. The chain joins TRBV4-1 to TRBJ2-3; 7 bases are a match to TRBD1. The ends lost 7 bases at V and 2 bases at J; junction bases unmatched: 9. This CDR3 region has 15 residues. The germline CDR1 and CDR2 sequences are MGHRA and YSYEKL. The CDR3 is CASNRTGTDTDTQYF. The CDR3 DNA reads as TGCGCCAGCAACCGAACCGGGACAGACACAGATACGCAGTATTTT.

This clonotype was counted many times. This chain uses TRBV20-1 with TRBJ2-7; 13 bases map to TRBD2. This CDR3 is 13 amino acids long. In germline, CDR1 is DFQATT, CDR2 SNEGSKA (reference sequence). The V and J ends lost 5 bases and 6 bases, in that order; junction bases with no gene match: 4. CDR3 DNA sequence: TGCAGTGCTCAACGGACTAGCGGGAGCGAGCAGTACTTC. Residues: CSAQRTSGSEQYF.

This clonotype was counted many times. V gene TRBV15 combines with J gene TRBJ2-3; a weak D match, TRBD1 (5 bases). CDR3 length: 16 amino acids. The germline CDR1 and CDR2 sequences are LNHNV and YYDKDF (reference sequence). V lost 0 bases and J lost 1, with 11 bases in between. CDR3 coding DNA: TGTGCCACCAGCAGAGACAGGGCCCAAGGCACAGATACGCAGTATTTT. It codes for CATSRDRAQGTDTQYF.

This clonotype was seen repeatedly, ten times or more. The chain carries TRBV9 and TRBJ2-2; D is unresolved. CDR3 size: 15 residues. CDR1 is SGDLS and CDR2 is YYNGEE in the germline V gene. V lost 0 bases to trimming and J lost 1 base, with 7 bases between them. The CDR3 reads CASSVATGNTGELFF. The CDR3 nucleotides read TGTGCCAGCAGCGTAGCTACGGGGAACACCGGGGAGCTGTTTTTT.